This TCR beta chain was documented in a study of regulatory T cells in long-lasting Graves disease. Study-wide background: Graves' disease counted as persistent after over 5 years of antithyroid drugs with positive TSH receptor antibodies.

Overall study results and limits: Favored usage of TRBV28, TRBJ1-2 and TRBJ2-5 was recorded in persistent disease.

Arm-PCR of CDR3 regions with iRepertoire HTBI primers generated TCR beta libraries. In the original processing: Gene usage covered 55 to 70 TRBV and more than 13 TRBJ segments. TCRdb ran MiXCR on the multiplex PCR reads and lists one entry per CDR3 protein. TCRdb, not the authors, supplied the V and J calls. The data contain more than 650,000 distinct CDR3 sequences, approximately 31% of them singletons. Germline V gives CDR1 MNHEY, CDR2 SMNVEV (reference sequence). The germline V and J ends were trimmed by 5 bases and 11 bases, with 18 bases remaining between them. The CDR3 runs to 13 residues. This clonotype was seen at least ten times. Its antigen is unknown. Time point specified: persistent/refractory GD, antithyroid drugs over 5 years with positive TRAb. The TCR library used RNA extracted from PBMCs.

V usage is TRBV27 and J usage is TRBJ1-1, with D maybe TRBD1 (6 bases). The source of this sequence is a female donor with Graves disease. The sequencing used peripheral blood mononuclear cells (PBMCs), collected when the disease was refractory, from a patient treated with antithyroid drugs. The CDR3 sequence is CASSPGGQGWAFF. The DNA for the CDR3 is TGTGCCAGCAGTCCCGGGGGCCAGGGGTGGGCTTTCTTT.